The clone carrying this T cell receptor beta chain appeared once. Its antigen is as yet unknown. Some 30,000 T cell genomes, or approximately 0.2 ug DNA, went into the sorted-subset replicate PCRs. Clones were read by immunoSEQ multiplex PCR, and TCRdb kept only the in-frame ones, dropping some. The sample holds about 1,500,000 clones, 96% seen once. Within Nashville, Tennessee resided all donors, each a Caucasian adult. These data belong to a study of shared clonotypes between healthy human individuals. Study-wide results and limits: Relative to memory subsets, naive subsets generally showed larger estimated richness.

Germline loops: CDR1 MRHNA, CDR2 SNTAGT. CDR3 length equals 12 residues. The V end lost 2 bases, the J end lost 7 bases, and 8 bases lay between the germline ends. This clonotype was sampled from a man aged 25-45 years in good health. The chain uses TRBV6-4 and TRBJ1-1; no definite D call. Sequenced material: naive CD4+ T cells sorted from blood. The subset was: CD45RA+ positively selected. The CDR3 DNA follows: TGTGCCAGCAGTGACGCCGGAATTGAAGCTTTCTTT. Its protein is CASSDAGIEAFF.